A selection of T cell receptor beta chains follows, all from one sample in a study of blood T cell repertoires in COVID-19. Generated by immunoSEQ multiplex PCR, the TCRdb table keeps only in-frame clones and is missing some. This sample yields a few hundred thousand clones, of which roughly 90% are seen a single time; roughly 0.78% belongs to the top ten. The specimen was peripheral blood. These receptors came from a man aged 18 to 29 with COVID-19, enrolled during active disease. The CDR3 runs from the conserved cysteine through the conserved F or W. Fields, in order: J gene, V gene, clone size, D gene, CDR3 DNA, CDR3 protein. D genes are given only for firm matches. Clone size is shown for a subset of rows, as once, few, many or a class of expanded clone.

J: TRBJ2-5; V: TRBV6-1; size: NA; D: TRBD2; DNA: TGTGCCAGCAGTGAAGCGATTAGCGGGGCCCAAGAGACCCAGTACTTC; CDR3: CASSEAISGAQETQYF
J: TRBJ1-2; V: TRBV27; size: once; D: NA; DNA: TGTGCCAGCAGTTGGCGGGGGGGCGCAGCCTATGGCTACACCTTC; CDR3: CASSWRGGAAYGYTF
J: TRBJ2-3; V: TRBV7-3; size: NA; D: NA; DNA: TGTGCCAGCAGCGCTGATACTAGCACAGATACGCAGTATTTT; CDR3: CASSADTSTDTQYF
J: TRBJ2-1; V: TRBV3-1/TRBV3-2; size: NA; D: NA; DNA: TGTGCCAGCAGCCAAGGATCGCCCTCAGGTGAGCAGTTCTTC; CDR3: CASSQGSPSGEQFF
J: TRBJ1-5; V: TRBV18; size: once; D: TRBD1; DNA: TGTGCCAGCACAGGACAGGGGGCGGGACAGCCCCAGCATTTT; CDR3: CASTGQGAGQPQHF
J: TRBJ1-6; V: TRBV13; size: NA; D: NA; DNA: TGTGCCAGCAGCTGGAGACAGATAAATTCACCCCTCCACTTT; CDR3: CASSWRQINSPLHF
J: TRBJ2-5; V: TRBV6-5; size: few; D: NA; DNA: TGTGCCAGCAGTACAAGGGGGTACCAAGAGACCCAGTACTTC; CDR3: CASSTRGYQETQYF
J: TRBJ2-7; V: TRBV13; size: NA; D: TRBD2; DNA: TGTGCCAGCAGCTCCGGGACTACCGAGCAGTACTTC; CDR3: CASSSGTTEQYF
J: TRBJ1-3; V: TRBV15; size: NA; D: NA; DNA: TGTGCCACCAGCAGAGATATGGCCAGGGGAGCGGGAAACACCATATATTTT; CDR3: CATSRDMARGAGNTIYF
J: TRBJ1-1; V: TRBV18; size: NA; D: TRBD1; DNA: TGTGCCAGCTCACCTCGCTTAGGGGGCGTGAACACTGAAGCTTTCTTT; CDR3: CASSPRLGGVNTEAFF
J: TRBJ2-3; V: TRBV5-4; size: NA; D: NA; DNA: TGTGCCAGCAGCCCAAGGCCGGGAGGCACAGATACGCAGTATTTT; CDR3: CASSPRPGGTDTQYF
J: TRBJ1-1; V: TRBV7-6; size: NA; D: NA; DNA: TGTGCCAGCAGCTTAACGGGTTCGGGTAACACTGAAGCTTTCTTT; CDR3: CASSLTGSGNTEAFF
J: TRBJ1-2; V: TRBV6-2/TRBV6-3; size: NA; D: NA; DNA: TGTGCCAGCAGTTACTGGGCCGTTAACTATGGCTACACCTTC; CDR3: CASSYWAVNYGYTF
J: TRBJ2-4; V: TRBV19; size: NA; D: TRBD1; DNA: TGTGCCAGTAGTATCGCGGGACAGGGGCTAGCCAAAAACATTCAGTACTTC; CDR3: CASSIAGQGLAKNIQYF
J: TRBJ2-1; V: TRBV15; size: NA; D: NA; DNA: TGTGCCACCACCCGTGAAGCAGGGGCCAGGCGGTATGAGCAGTTCTTC; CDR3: CATTREAGARRYEQFF
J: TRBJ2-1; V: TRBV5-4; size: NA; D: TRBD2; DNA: TGTGCCAGCAGCTCGGGACTAGTGGAATACAATGAGCAGTTCTTC; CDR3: CASSSGLVEYNEQFF
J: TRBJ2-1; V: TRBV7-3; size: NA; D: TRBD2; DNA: TGTGCCAGCAGCTTGCCAGCGGGAGGGGAGGTAGAGCAGTTCTTC; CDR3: CASSLPAGGEVEQFF
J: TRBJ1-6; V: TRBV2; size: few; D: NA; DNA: TGTGCCAGCAGTGAACGCAGGGAGGGTTCACCCCTCCACTTT; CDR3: CASSERREGSPLHF
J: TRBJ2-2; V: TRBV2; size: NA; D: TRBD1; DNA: TGTGCCAGCAAAGGGGGCCCCGGGGAGCTGTTTTTT; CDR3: CASKGGPGELFF
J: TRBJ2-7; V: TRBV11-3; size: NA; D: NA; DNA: TGTGCCAGCAGCTTCAGTACGTACGAGCAGTACTTC; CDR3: CASSFSTYEQYF
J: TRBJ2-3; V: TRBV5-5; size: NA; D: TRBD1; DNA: TGTGCCAGCAGCCTCGGGACAGGCGAATTCACAGATACGCAGTATTTT; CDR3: CASSLGTGEFTDTQYF
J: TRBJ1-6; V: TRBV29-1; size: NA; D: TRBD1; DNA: TGCAGCGCTGGACAGGAGAATTCACCCCTCCACTTT; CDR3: CSAGQENSPLHF
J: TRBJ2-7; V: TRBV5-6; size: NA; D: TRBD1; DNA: TGTGCCAGCAGGGCGGGACAGGCCGCCTACGAGCAGTACTTC; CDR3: CASRAGQAAYEQYF
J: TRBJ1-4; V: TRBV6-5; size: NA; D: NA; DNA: TGTGCCAGCAGGGCACAGGGTTGGGTCGAAAAACTGTTTTTT; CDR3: CASRAQGWVEKLFF
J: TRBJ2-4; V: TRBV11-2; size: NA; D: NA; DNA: TGTGCCAGCAGCCAGAACAGGGTAGTAGCCAAAAACATTCAGTACTTC; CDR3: CASSQNRVVAKNIQYF
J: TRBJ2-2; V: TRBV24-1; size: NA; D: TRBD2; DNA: TGTGCCACCAGTGAAGGGACTAGCGACACCGGGGAGCTGTTTTTT; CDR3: CATSEGTSDTGELFF
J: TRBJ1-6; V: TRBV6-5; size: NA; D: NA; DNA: TGTGCCAGCAGCCCGAGCCAGGGGAGAGGCTCACCCCTCCACTTT; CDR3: CASSPSQGRGSPLHF
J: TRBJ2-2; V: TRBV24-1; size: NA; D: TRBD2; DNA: TGTGCCACCAGTGATCCGGGACTAGCGGGACACACCGGGGAGCTGTTTTTT; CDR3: CATSDPGLAGHTGELFF
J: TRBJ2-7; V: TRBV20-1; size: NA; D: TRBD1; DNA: TGCAGTGCTAGCGGACAGGCCAAGCAGTACTTC; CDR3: CSASGQAKQYF
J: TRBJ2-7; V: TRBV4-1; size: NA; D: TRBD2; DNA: TGCGCCAGCAGCCAACAGCCGGGACTAGCGGTCTACGAGCAGTACTTC; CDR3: CASSQQPGLAVYEQYF
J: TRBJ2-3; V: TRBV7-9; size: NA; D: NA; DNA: TGTGCCAGCAAGGCGGGGTCTAGCACAGATACGCAGTATTTT; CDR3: CASKAGSSTDTQYF
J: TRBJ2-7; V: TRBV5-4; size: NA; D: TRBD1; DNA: TGTGCCAGCAGTTATTCTCCGGGACAGGGAGCGTACGAGCAGTACTTC; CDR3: CASSYSPGQGAYEQYF
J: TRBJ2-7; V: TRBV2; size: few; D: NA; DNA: TGTGCCAGCAGTGGGACTACCTACGAGCAGTACTTC; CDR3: CASSGTTYEQYF
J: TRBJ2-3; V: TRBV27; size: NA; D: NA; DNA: TGTGCCAGCAGGCGCCGCGGGGGCGGCACAGATACGCAGTATTTT; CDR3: CASRRRGGGTDTQYF
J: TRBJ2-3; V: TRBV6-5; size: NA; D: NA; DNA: TGTGCCAGCAGTTCAACAGGGCAGTCAGATACGCAGTATTTT; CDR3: CASSSTGQSDTQYF
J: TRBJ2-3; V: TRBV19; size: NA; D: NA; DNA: TGTGCCAGTAGTATAGACGGCGGAGCGTTAGTCACAGATACGCAGTATTTT; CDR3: CASSIDGGALVTDTQYF
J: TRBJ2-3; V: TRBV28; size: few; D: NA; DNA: TGTGCCAGCATGAGGTCAGATACGCAGTATTTT; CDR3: CASMRSDTQYF
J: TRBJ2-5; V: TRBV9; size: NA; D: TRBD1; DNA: TGTGCCAGCAGCCCGACAGGGGGCAGGGAAGAGACCCAGTACTTC; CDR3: CASSPTGGREETQYF
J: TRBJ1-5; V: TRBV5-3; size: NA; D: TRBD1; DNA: TGTGCCAGAAGCTTGAGTCGTGTGGTCAGGGGGTTCAGGCAGCCCCAGCATTTT; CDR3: CARSLSRVVRGFRQPQHF
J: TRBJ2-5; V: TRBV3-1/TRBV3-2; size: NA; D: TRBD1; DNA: TGTGCCAGCAGCTACAGGGGTGAGACCCAGTACTTC; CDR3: CASSYRGETQYF
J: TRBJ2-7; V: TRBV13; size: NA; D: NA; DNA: TGTGCCAGCAGCCGTAGAACCCACCCACTAGGCGCCTACGAGCAGTACTTC; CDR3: CASSRRTHPLGAYEQYF
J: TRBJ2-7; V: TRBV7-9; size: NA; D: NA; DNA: TGTGCCAGCAGCCCCATGGCGCAGTACTTC; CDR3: CASSPMAQYF
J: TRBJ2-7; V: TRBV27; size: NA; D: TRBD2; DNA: TGTGCCAGCAGTTTCGTACTAGCGGCGCCTTCCTACGAGCAGTACTTC; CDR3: CASSFVLAAPSYEQYF
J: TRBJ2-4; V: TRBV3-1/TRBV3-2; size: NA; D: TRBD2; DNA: TGTGCCAGCAGCCGCAACGGGGGGGCCACCAAAAACATTCAGTACTTC; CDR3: CASSRNGGATKNIQYF
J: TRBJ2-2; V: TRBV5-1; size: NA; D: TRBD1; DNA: TGCGCCAGCAGCTTGGTAGGGGGCGCGGCCGGGGAGCTGTTTTTT; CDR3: CASSLVGGAAGELFF
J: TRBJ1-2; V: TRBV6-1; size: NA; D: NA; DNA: TGTGCCAGCAGTGAATGGGGGGGGGCTGGCTACACCTTC; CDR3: CASSEWGGAGYTF
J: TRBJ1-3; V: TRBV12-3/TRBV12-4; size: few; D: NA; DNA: TGTGCCAGCAGCCTAGTCTCTGGAAACACCATATATTTT; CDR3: CASSLVSGNTIYF
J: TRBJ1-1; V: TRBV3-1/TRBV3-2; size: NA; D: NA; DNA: TGTGCCAGCAGCAGGGAGGCTGAAGCTTTCTTT; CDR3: CASSREAEAFF
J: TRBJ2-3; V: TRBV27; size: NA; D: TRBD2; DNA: TGTGCCAGCAAAACCTTGGGGACTAGCGGGGATACGCAGTATTTT; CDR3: CASKTLGTSGDTQYF
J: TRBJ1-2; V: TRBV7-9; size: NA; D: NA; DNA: TGTGCCAGCAGCCCGAGCGGGTATGGCTACACCTTC; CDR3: CASSPSGYGYTF
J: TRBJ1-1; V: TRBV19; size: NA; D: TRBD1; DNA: TGTGCCAGTAGTCCCTATGAGGGGGCAACATTGAACACTGAAGCTTTCTTT; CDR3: CASSPYEGATLNTEAFF
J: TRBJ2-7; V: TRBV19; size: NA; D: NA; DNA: TGTGCCAGTAGTAATCACGGCGAGCAGTACTTC; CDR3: CASSNHGEQYF
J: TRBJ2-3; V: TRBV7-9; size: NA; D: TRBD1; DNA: TGTGCCAGCAGCTTAACCGGGACAGGGGCAGATACGCAGTATTTT; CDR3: CASSLTGTGADTQYF
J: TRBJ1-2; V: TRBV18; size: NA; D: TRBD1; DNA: TGTGCCAGCTCACCCGGGACAGGGAATGGCTACACCTTC; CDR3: CASSPGTGNGYTF
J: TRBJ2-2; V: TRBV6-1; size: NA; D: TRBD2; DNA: TGTGCCAGCAGTGAACTAGCGGGAGGGGTTGGGGAGCTGTTTTTT; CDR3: CASSELAGGVGELFF
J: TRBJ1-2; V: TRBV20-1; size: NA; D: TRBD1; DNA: TGCAGTGCTAGTTCACAGGGGGCGGCTAACTATGGCTACACCTTC; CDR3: CSASSQGAANYGYTF
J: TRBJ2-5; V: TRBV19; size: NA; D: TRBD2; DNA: TGTGCCAGCAGTATGGTGGCGGGAGATAGTGAGACCCAGTACTTC; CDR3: CASSMVAGDSETQYF